These 32 T cell receptor beta chains originate from one sample sequenced in a study of human CD4 T cells and Enterobacteriaceae. Sequenced by immunoSEQ multiplex PCR; TCRdb stores in-frame clones only, minus some. The sample lists some 30,000 clones, just under 85% occurring once. The memory gate held CD4+ cells that were not CD45RA+CCR7+CD95- naive cells, over 98% pure. Sequencing was done on a sample of memory CD4+ T cells from blood. The receptors originated from a human donor in good health.

The rearrangement joins TRBV19 to TRBJ1-1, with a possible D match to TRBD1 (5 bases). CDR3 size: 15 residues. Trimming shortened V by 6 bases and J by 5 bases, and 19 bases separated the two germline ends. The germline gives CDR1 LNHDA, CDR2 SQIVND (reference sequence). Here the CDR3 reads CASSPDGATGTEAFF. In DNA form, the CDR3 reads TGTGCCAGTAGCCCCGATGGGGCAACGGGAACTGAAGCTTTCTTT.

This rearrangement joins TRBV12-5 to TRBJ2-7; TRBD2 is a possible D gene (6 bases). Germline values: CDR1 LGHNT, CDR2 FRNRAP. With 4 bases removed from V and 0 bases from J, the gap between germline ends came to 10 bases. The CDR3 runs 14 residues. CDR3 in amino acids: CASGSHGSSYEQYF. DNA for the CDR3: TGTGCTAGTGGTTCCCACGGGAGCTCCTACGAGCAGTACTTC.

The rearrangement joins TRBV30 to TRBJ1-3; D remains ambiguous. Looked up from germline, CDR1 is GTSNPN and CDR2 is SVGIG (reference sequence). The V and J ends lost 6 bases and 4 bases respectively, with 13 bases between them. There are 13 residues in the CDR3. The chain's CDR3 is CACLVGGGNTIYF. The DNA of the CDR3 is TGTGCCTGCCTGGTAGGAGGAGGAAACACCATATATTTT.

The chain links TRBV4-1 to TRBJ2-1; TRBD2 agrees at 12 bases. V was clipped by 4 bases and J by 7 bases; unmatched bases: 11. The germline V gene encodes CDR1 MGHRA and CDR2 YSYEKL. CDR3 length equals 17 residues. The CDR3 reads CASSPGLAGPTRNEQFF. CDR3 nucleotides: TGCGCCAGCAGCCCCGGACTAGCGGGACCTACGCGGAATGAGCAGTTCTTC.

This sequence joins TRBV5-1 and TRBJ1-3; TRBD1 agrees at 7 bases. V lost 4 bases, J lost 2 bases, and 6 bases stayed unmatched. In germline, CDR1 is SGHRS, CDR2 YFSETQ. The CDR3 contains 15 residues. The CDR3 here is CASSITGTAGNTIYF. As DNA, the CDR3 is TGCGCCAGCAGCATAACCGGGACAGCTGGAAACACCATATATTTT.

The chain couples TRBV6-5 to TRBJ1-2; D is unclear. V lost 6 bases and J lost 0, with 8 bases in between. Looked up from germline, CDR1 is MNHEY and CDR2 is SVGAGI. This CDR3 is built from 13 residues. The CDR3 loop is CASRLTANYGYTF. DNA for the CDR3: TGTGCCAGCAGATTAACAGCTAACTATGGCTACACCTTC.

This clone was seen only a few times. This chain connects TRBV7-3 to TRBJ1-1; tentative D call: TRBD1 (6 bases). Trimming shortened V by 4 bases and J by 3 bases, and 12 bases separated the two germline ends. Germline lookup yields CDR1 SGHTA and CDR2 FQGTGA. The CDR3 is 14 residues long. CDR3 loop: CASSSTGFHTEAFF. The CDR3, as DNA: TGTGCCAGCAGCTCGACAGGATTTCACACTGAAGCTTTCTTT.

The rearrangement joins TRBV27 to TRBJ2-7; no firm D call. From germline, CDR1 is MNHEY and CDR2 SMNVEV (reference sequence). This CDR3 spans 16 amino acids. Trimming cost V 7 bases and J 3 bases, with 22 bases left between them. CDR3 residues: CASTINGQRKRYEQYF. In DNA, the CDR3 is TGTGCCAGCACGATCAATGGGCAGAGAAAACGCTACGAGCAGTACTTC.

The genes are TRBV19 and TRBJ2-3, with 8 bases fitting TRBD1. J lost 1 base, V lost 5 bases, and 5 bases had no gene match. CDR3 length: 15 residues. The germline V gene encodes CDR1 LNHDA and CDR2 SQIVND (reference sequence). Here the CDR3 reads CASSPLTGGTDTQYF. In nucleotides, the CDR3 is TGTGCCAGTAGTCCTTTGACAGGGGGCACAGATACGCAGTATTTT.

The chain links TRBV6-1 to TRBJ1-4; the D gene is possibly TRBD1 (6 bases). The CDR3 has 15 residues. Trimming removed 6 bases from V and 3 bases from J, with 14 bases in between. Per the germline V gene, CDR1 is MNHNS and CDR2 is SASEGT. CDR3 protein: CASRTPGAPNEKLFF. The CDR3, as DNA: TGTGCCAGCAGGACACCAGGGGCGCCTAATGAAAAACTGTTTTTT.

The V and J genes are TRBV11-1 and TRBJ2-3, with D possibly matching TRBD1 (5 bases). Trimming removed 1 base from V and 10 bases from J, with 12 bases in between. This CDR3 spans 13 amino acids. CDR1 is SGHAT, CDR2 FQDESV, per germline (reference sequence). The CDR3: CASSLGGLVPQYF. The DNA for the CDR3 is TGTGCCAGCAGCTTAGGGGGCCTGGTGCCGCAGTATTTT.

The rearrangement links TRBV7-2 to TRBJ2-2; 8 bases are a match to TRBD2. V lost 2 bases, J lost 5 bases, and 7 bases stayed unmatched. The CDR3 extends over 16 amino acids. Per the germline V gene, CDR1 is SGHTA and CDR2 is FQGNSA. This CDR3 is CASSLLAGRETGELFF. The CDR3 DNA is TGTGCCAGCAGCTTATTAGCGGGACGGGAGACCGGGGAGCTGTTTTTT.

This chain connects TRBV11-2 to TRBJ2-7; D tentatively reads TRBD1 or TRBD2 (5 bases each). CDR1 and CDR2 (germline): SGHAT, FQNNGV. The CDR3 has 15 amino acids. V lost 5 bases and J 6 bases, leaving 20 bases between the germline ends. CDR3 sequence: CASSPQPLEGTEQYF. The CDR3 DNA sequence: TGTGCCAGCAGCCCCCAGCCCCTAGAAGGGACCGAGCAGTACTTC.

This clone occurred once. The CDR3 protein is CASSGQGFYEQYF. CDR3 in DNA: TGTGCCAGCAGTGGACAGGGGTTCTACGAGCAGTACTTC. The chain joins TRBV2 to TRBJ2-7; the match to TRBD1 covers 8 bases. The CDR3 extends over 13 amino acids. CDR1 and CDR2 (germline): SNHLY, FYNNEI. V trimming: 4 bases; J trimming: 3 bases; junction bases outside the gene matches: 2.

J is TRBJ2-2 and V is TRBV19, with 7 bases fitting TRBD1. Germline CDR1 LNHDA, CDR2 SQIVND (reference sequence). The CDR3 extends over 14 amino acids. The trim removed 8 bases at V and 6 bases at J, leaving 9 bases unmatched. CDR3 region: CASSGTVSSGELFF. Here the CDR3 DNA reads TGTGCCAGTTCCGGGACAGTTTCGTCCGGGGAGCTGTTTTTT.

The CDR3 protein is CASVTGTGADEQFF. CDR3 nucleotide sequence: TGCGCCAGCGTTACCGGGACAGGGGCCGATGAGCAGTTCTTC. This sequence joins TRBV5-1 and TRBJ2-1, with 10 bases matching TRBD1. There are 14 residues in the CDR3. Germline trimming cut 7 bases from V and 8 bases from J; bases unmatched to any gene: 9. CDR1 and CDR2 (germline): SGHRS, YFSETQ.

The CDR3 is CASRTSAGIGSGNTIYF. DNA for the CDR3: TGTGCCAGCAGAACTTCGGCAGGGATAGGCTCTGGAAACACCATATATTTT. The V and J genes are TRBV11-2 and TRBJ1-3; tentatively, D is TRBD1 (5 bases). Germline-derived CDR1 and CDR2 are SGHAT and FQNNGV. The CDR3 spans 17 residues. The V and J ends lost 6 bases and 0 bases respectively, with 18 bases between them.

This clone was seen a single time. V gene TRBV29-1 combines with J gene TRBJ2-1; 8 bases match TRBD1. J gave up 3 bases and V 1 base, and 5 bases lay outside the gene matches. Germline CDR1 SQVTM, CDR2 ANQGSEA. The CDR3 has 15 amino acids. The CDR3 DNA follows: TGCAGCGTTGAAGCAGGTGGACAGGGCTACAATGAGCAGTTCTTC. This translates into CSVEAGGQGYNEQFF.

The V gene is TRBV5-1, the J gene TRBJ1-4; D unresolved. Germline assignment: CDR1 SGHRS and CDR2 YFSETQ. The CDR3 loop spans 13 amino acids. Trimming cost V 0 bases and J 7 bases, with 7 bases left between them. The CDR3 is CASSLVSGEKLFF. CDR3 coding DNA: TGCGCCAGCAGCTTGGTAAGCGGTGAAAAACTGTTTTTT.

The chain employs TRBV6-1 and TRBJ1-2; weak D call: TRBD1 (6 bases). Trimming removed 1 base from V and 7 bases from J, with 13 bases in between. The length of the CDR3 is 14 residues. Germline V gene lookup returns CDR1 MNHNS and CDR2 SASEGT. CDR3 sequence: CASSEGGNRAGYTF. CDR3 bases: TGTGCCAGCAGTGAAGGCGGGAACAGGGCTGGCTACACCTTC.

The J gene is TRBJ2-4, the V gene TRBV15; 7 nucleotides align to TRBD1. This CDR3 contains 15 residues. Per germline, CDR1 LNHNV and CDR2 YYDKDF (reference sequence). V lost 5 bases, J lost 7 bases, and 11 bases stayed unmatched. CDR3: CATSLQGEWRNIQYF. CDR3 nucleotides: TGTGCCACCAGCCTCCAGGGGGAGTGGAGGAACATTCAGTACTTC.

The chain is built from TRBV7-3 and TRBJ1-1; TRBD1 is a possible D gene (5 bases). Trimming took off 0 bases at V and 0 bases at J, with 8 bases between the two ends. The CDR3 length is 15 residues. Germline lookup yields CDR1 SGHTA and CDR2 FQGTGA. CDR3 nucleotide sequence: TGTGCCAGCAGCTTAACGGGGACGATGAACACTGAAGCTTTCTTT. Its protein is CASSLTGTMNTEAFF.

V and J are TRBV11-2 and TRBJ1-1, with D possibly TRBD1 on 5 matching bases. This CDR3 region has 15 residues. The ends were cut back, 3 bases at V and 4 bases at J, with 15 bases in the middle. The V gene's germline CDR1 is SGHAT and CDR2 FQNNGV. DNA for the CDR3: TGTGCCAGCAGCTTGGTGGGCGGGACTCGCACTGAAGCTTTCTTT. Translation gives CASSLVGGTRTEAFF.

The chain has TRBV30 and TRBJ2-7; 10 bases line up with TRBD2. Germline lookup yields CDR1 GTSNPN and CDR2 SVGIG (reference sequence). The CDR3 has 12 residues. Trimming cost V 4 bases and J 3 bases; bases outside gene matches: 0. The CDR3 here is CAWTSGSYEQYF. The CDR3 DNA follows: TGTGCCTGGACTAGCGGGAGCTACGAGCAGTACTTC.

The V and J genes are TRBV11-1 and TRBJ2-5; a weak D match, TRBD1 (6 bases). Germline lookup yields CDR1 SGHAT and CDR2 FQDESV (reference sequence). CDR3 length equals 13 residues. The V end was cut by 3 bases, the J end by 3 bases, with 8 bases between. DNA for the CDR3: TGTGCCAGCAGCTTCGGGACAAAAGAGACCCAGTACTTC. Protein: CASSFGTKETQYF.

The J gene is TRBJ2-5, the V gene TRBV28; D remains ambiguous. CDR3 size: 15 residues. The V gene lost 5 bases and the J gene lost 1 base, with 14 bases spanning the gap. The V gene's germline CDR1 is MDHEN and CDR2 SYDVKM. The CDR3 loop is CASSTLSGSQETQYF. The CDR3 DNA reads TGTGCCAGCAGTACCCTTTCCGGGTCCCAAGAGACCCAGTACTTC.

This CDR3 reads CASSLLGGNEKLFF. In DNA form, the CDR3 reads TGTGCCAGCAGTTTATTGGGGGGCAATGAAAAACTGTTTTTT. This chain joins TRBV27 and TRBJ1-4, with a tentative D call TRBD1 (6 bases). The CDR3 extends over 14 amino acids. V dropped 1 base and J dropped 5 bases, with 8 bases sitting between them. Germline CDR1 MNHEY, CDR2 SMNVEV (reference sequence).

This clone was seen just once. This chain uses TRBV9 with TRBJ2-5, with a tentative D call TRBD2 (6 bases). Germline loops: CDR1 SGDLS, CDR2 YYNGEE. The V end was cut by 4 bases, the J end by 2 bases, with 12 bases between. This CDR3 contains 14 residues. DNA of the CDR3: TGTGCCAGCAGCCAGGGAGGAGGGCAAGAGACCCAGTACTTC. It translates to CASSQGGGQETQYF.

The chain recombines TRBV5-3 with TRBJ1-4; D is unresolved. TRBV5-3 is an open reading frame, and its role is uncertain. The germline V and J ends were trimmed by 4 bases and 0 bases, with 10 bases remaining between them. This CDR3 has 15 residues. The CDR3 loop reads CARSRCGPTNEKLFF. The CDR3, as DNA: TGTGCCAGAAGCAGGTGCGGTCCAACTAATGAAAAACTGTTTTTT.

This clone was observed a few times. The chain has TRBV6-1 and TRBJ1-3, with D maybe TRBD1 (6 bases). The germline CDR1 and CDR2 sequences are MNHNS and SASEGT. V gave up 5 bases and J gave up 1 base, with 15 bases separating them. The CDR3 runs 16 residues. CDR3 sequence (DNA): TGTGCCAGCAGTAAAGGGGGAGGGGTGTCTGGAAACACCATATATTTT. Translation gives CASSKGGGVSGNTIYF.

The genes are TRBV10-3 and TRBJ2-7; D might be TRBD2 (6 bases). Germline V CDR1 and CDR2: ENHRY, SYGVKD. CDR3 length: 15 amino acids. Deletions cut 10 bases from V and 0 bases from J, with 19 bases between. The CDR3 DNA is TGTGCCAGCCGGGTGGGCGGGACCACCTCCTACGAGCAGTACTTC. This sequence encodes CASRVGGTTSYEQYF.

This clone was found a few times. The rearrangement joins TRBV29-1 to TRBJ1-2; TRBD1 matches 12 bases. V dropped 7 bases and J dropped 7; count of bases not matched to a gene: 7. The length of the CDR3 is 13 residues. The V gene's germline CDR1 is SQVTM and CDR2 ANQGSEA. CDR3 DNA: TGCAGCGGCTCGGGACAGGGGGCTGGTGGCTACACCTTC. It translates to CSGSGQGAGGYTF.